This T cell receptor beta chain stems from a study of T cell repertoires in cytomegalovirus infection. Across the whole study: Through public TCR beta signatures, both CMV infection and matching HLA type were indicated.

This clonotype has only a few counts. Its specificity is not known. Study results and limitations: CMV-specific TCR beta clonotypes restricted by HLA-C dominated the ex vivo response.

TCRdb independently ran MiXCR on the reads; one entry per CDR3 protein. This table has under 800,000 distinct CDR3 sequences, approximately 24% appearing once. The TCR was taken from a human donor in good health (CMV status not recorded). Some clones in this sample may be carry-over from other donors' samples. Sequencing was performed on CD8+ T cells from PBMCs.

In DNA, the CDR3 is TGTGCCAGCAGCCCTCGGTTAGCGGACCTGGGAGAGACCCAGTACTTC. Protein sequence: CASSPRLADLGETQYF. The V and J genes are TRBV4-2 and TRBJ2-5; TRBD2 might be the D (6 bases). Trimming cost V 4 bases and J 4 bases, with 19 bases left between them. CDR1 LGHNA and CDR2 YNFKEQ come from the germline V gene. This CDR3 region has 16 residues.